This entry lists 17 T cell receptor beta chains sequenced from one sample in a study of blood T cell repertoires in COVID-19. Libraries were prepared by immunoSEQ multiplex PCR; TCRdb keeps only in-frame clonotypes and omits some of them. Counted here are about 78,000 clones, approximately 90% occurring once; the ten biggest clones make up roughly 5.3%. The sample comprised peripheral blood. These receptors were taken from an elderly woman with active or convalescent COVID-19.

The chain is built from TRBV5-1 and TRBJ2-2; 8 positions match TRBD1. Trimming cost V 6 bases and J 4 bases; bases outside gene matches: 5. The CDR3 spans 14 residues. Germline V CDR1 and CDR2: SGHRS, YFSETQ. CDR3 bases: TGCGCCAGCAATCCAGGACAGGGCACCGGGGAGCTGTTTTTT. It specifies CASNPGQGTGELFF.

This clone has a handful of counts. The chain has TRBV7-8 and TRBJ2-1; 7 nucleotides agree with TRBD2. The CDR3 is made up of 17 amino acids. V was pared by 5 bases and J by 3 bases, with 13 bases of the junction left unmatched. CDR1 SGHVS and CDR2 FQNEAQ come from the germline V gene. The CDR3 sequence is CASSPPQGRAVYNEQFF. The CDR3 DNA reads as TGTGCCAGCAGCCCTCCCCAAGGGAGGGCAGTCTACAATGAGCAGTTCTTC.

The chain carries TRBV7-2 and TRBJ2-4; D might be TRBD2 (6 bases). Germline lookup yields CDR1 SGHTA and CDR2 FQGNSA. V lost 0 bases, J lost 1 base, and 13 bases lay in between. The CDR3 is 17 residues long. CDR3 sequence: CASSLAGGGSAKNIQYF. The CDR3 coding sequence is TGTGCCAGCAGCTTAGCGGGAGGAGGAAGCGCCAAAAACATTCAGTACTTC.

This sequence joins TRBV6-5 and TRBJ2-7, with 9 bases identical to TRBD1. The junction had 7 bases not matched to a gene; V was cut back by 4 bases and J by 3 bases. The CDR3 runs 15 residues. Germline lookup yields CDR1 MNHEY and CDR2 SVGAGI. CDR3 DNA: TGTGCCAGCAGTTCGACGACAGGGGGAGGCTACGAGCAGTACTTC. Translating gives CASSSTTGGGYEQYF.

The V call is TRBV7-9, the J call TRBJ2-2; D perhaps matches TRBD1 (7 bases). This CDR3 has 14 residues. Germline loops: CDR1 SEHNR, CDR2 FQNEAQ (reference sequence). V was shortened by 8 bases and J by 6 bases, with 16 bases between the two germline ends. CDR3 loop: CASRPRGEAGELFF. For the CDR3, the DNA is TGTGCCAGCCGCCCCAGGGGGGAGGCCGGGGAGCTGTTTTTT.

The rearrangement links TRBV10-3 to TRBJ2-1, with D possibly TRBD2 on 5 matching bases. Germline V gives CDR1 ENHRY, CDR2 SYGVKD. Trimming stripped 9 bases from V and 2 bases from J, with 14 bases between. CDR3 length equals 14 residues. The CDR3 protein is CAITPGLAYNEQFF. The CDR3 DNA is TGTGCCATAACGCCCGGACTGGCCTACAATGAGCAGTTCTTC.

The chain recombines TRBV30 with TRBJ1-6; TRBD1 might be the D (6 bases). Germline V gene data show CDR1 as GTSNPN and CDR2 as SVGIG (reference sequence). This CDR3 comprises 14 residues. Trimming cost V 0 bases and J 6 bases, with 9 bases left between them. CDR3 coding DNA: TGTGCCTGGAGTGTACGCAGGGGTAATTCACCCCTCCACTTT. As protein: CAWSVRRGNSPLHF.

The V and J genes are TRBV24-1 and TRBJ2-5; 10 nucleotides align to TRBD2. J gave up 4 bases and V 3 bases, and 7 bases lay outside the gene matches. The CDR3 covers 16 residues. CDR1 and CDR2 from the germline V gene are KGHDR and SFDVKD. CDR3 in amino acids: CATSDASGRALETQYF. As DNA, the CDR3 is TGTGCCACCAGTGATGCAAGCGGGAGGGCCCTAGAGACCCAGTACTTC.

The chain is built from TRBV19 and TRBJ1-3, with D unresolved. This CDR3 contains 13 residues. Between the trimmed V and J ends, which lost 8 bases and 0 bases, there was a span of 8 bases. Germline values: CDR1 LNHDA, CDR2 SQIVND (reference sequence). CDR3 sequence (DNA): TGTGCCAGTCACATCAGCTCTGGAAACACCATATATTTT. Translated, it gives CASHISSGNTIYF. The full variable domain, completed using reference TRBV19 and TRBJ1-3, is DGGITQSPKYLFRKEGQNVTLSCEQNLNHDAMYWYRQDPGQGLRLIYYSQIVNDFQKGDIAEGYSVSREKKESFPLTVTSAQKNPTAFYLCASHISSGNTIYFGEGSWLTVV.

The rearrangement links TRBV5-1 to TRBJ2-1; 7 bases are a match to TRBD1. The CDR3 runs to 15 residues. Trimming took 0 bases from V and 4 from J; bases not matched to a gene: 4. Germline V gives CDR1 SGHRS, CDR2 YFSETQ. CDR3 sequence: CASSLGQGEYNEQFF. The CDR3 DNA sequence: TGCGCCAGCAGCTTGGGGCAGGGGGAGTACAATGAGCAGTTCTTC.

This chain connects TRBV28 to TRBJ2-7, with D perhaps matching TRBD1 (6 bases). Trimming removed 5 bases from V and 4 bases from J, with 12 bases in between. The CDR3 loop spans 13 amino acids. The V gene's germline CDR1 is MDHEN and CDR2 SYDVKM. In DNA form, the CDR3 reads TGTGCCAGCAGTGGGTCGGACAGTTACGAGCAGTACTTC. This encodes CASSGSDSYEQYF.

The sample holds a few counts of this clone. J is TRBJ2-5 and V is TRBV18; 7 nucleotides line up with TRBD1. The V and J ends lost 0 bases and 6 bases, in that order; junction bases with no gene match: 10. Germline CDR1 and CDR2: KGHSH and LQKENI. The CDR3 has 16 residues. The CDR3 sequence is CASSPPVARGSKTQYF. The DNA for the CDR3 is TGTGCCAGCTCACCACCAGTCGCCAGGGGGTCGAAGACCCAGTACTTC.

The genes are TRBV2 and TRBJ1-2; D is unresolved. This CDR3 contains 13 residues. V lost 1 base and J lost 4, with 7 bases in between. CDR1 is SNHLY, CDR2 FYNNEI, per germline. CDR3 sequence: CASSEVGSYGYTF. The CDR3 DNA sequence: TGTGCCAGCAGTGAAGTTGGCAGCTATGGCTACACCTTC.

The chain employs TRBV3-1 (or the pseudogene TRBV3-2) and TRBJ2-3; D remains unclear. The length of the CDR3 is 11 residues. CDR1 LGHDT and CDR2 YNNKEL come from the germline V gene (reference sequence). V was cut by 3 bases and J by 6 bases, with 4 bases left in between. The CDR3 coding sequence is TGTGCCAGCAGCCATTCGGATACGCAGTATTTT. It codes for CASSHSDTQYF.

This chain links TRBV7-3 with TRBJ1-1; D possibly corresponds to TRBD1 (5 bases). Germline V gene lookup returns CDR1 SGHTA and CDR2 FQGTGA. The CDR3 extends over 14 amino acids. Trimming pared 5 bases from V and 4 bases from J, leaving 14 bases between. The CDR3 sequence: CASSILGGSTEAFF. CDR3 DNA: TGTGCCAGCAGCATCCTTGGGGGGAGCACTGAAGCTTTCTTT. Supplemented by reference TRBV7-3 and TRBJ1-1, the full variable domain reads GAGVSQTPSNKVTEKGKYVELRCDPISGHTALYWYRQSLGQGPEFLIYFQGTGAADDSGLPNDRFFAVRPEGSVSTLKIQRTERGDSAVYLCASSILGGSTEAFFGQGTRLTVV.

DNA of the CDR3: TGTGCCAGCAGGCAACTCGGGAGGGATACGCAGTATTTT. Translation gives CASRQLGRDTQYF. V is TRBV6-5 and J is TRBJ2-3; 7 bases map to TRBD2. The J segment lost 6 bases and the V segment lost 6 bases, leaving 6 bases of the junction unmatched. Germline values: CDR1 MNHEY, CDR2 SVGAGI. The CDR3 length is 13 residues.

This rearrangement joins TRBV5-5 to TRBJ2-7; D is ambiguous. Trimming removed 4 bases from V and 0 bases from J, with 17 bases in between. Germline CDR1 is SGHKS and CDR2 is YYEKEE (reference sequence). This CDR3 spans 16 amino acids. The CDR3 reads CASSGRQKVSSYEQYF. The CDR3 DNA reads TGTGCCAGCAGCGGAAGACAAAAAGTGAGCTCCTACGAGCAGTACTTC.